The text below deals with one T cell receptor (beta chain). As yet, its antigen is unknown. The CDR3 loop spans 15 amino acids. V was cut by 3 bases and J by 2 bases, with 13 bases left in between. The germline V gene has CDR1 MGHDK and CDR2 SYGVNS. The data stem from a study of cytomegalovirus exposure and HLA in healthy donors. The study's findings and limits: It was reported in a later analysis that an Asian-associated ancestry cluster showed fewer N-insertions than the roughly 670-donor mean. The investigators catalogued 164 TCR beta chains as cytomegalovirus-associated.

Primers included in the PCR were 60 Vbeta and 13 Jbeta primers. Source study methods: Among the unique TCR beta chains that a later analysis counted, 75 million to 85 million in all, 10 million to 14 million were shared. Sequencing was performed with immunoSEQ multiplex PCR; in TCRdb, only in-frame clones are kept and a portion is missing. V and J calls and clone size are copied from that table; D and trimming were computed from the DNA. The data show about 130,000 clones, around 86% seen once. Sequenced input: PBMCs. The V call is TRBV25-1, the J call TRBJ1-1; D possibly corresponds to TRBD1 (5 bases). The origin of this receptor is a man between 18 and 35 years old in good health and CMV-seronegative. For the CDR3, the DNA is TGTGCCAGCAGTGAGGTTCGGGGACTAAACACTGAAGCTTTCTTT. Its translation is CASSEVRGLNTEAFF.